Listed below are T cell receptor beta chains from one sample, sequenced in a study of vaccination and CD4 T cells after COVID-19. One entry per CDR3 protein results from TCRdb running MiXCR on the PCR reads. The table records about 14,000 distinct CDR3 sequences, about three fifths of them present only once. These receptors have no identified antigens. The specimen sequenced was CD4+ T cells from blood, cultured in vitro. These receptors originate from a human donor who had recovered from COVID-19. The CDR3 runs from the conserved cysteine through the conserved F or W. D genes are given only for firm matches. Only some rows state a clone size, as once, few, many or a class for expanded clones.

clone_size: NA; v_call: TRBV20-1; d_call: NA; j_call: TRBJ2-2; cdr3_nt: TGCAGTGCTAGAGATAGTGGGCAGGGCCACGTCGGGGAGCTGTTTTTT; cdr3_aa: CSARDSGQGHVGELFF
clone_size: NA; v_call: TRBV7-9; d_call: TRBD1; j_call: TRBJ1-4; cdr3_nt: TGTGCCAGCAGCCTCAGGGGGCCTCCTAATGAAAAACTGTTTTTT; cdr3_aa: CASSLRGPPNEKLFF
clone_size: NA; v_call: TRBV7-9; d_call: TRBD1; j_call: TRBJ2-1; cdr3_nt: TGTGCCAGCAGCTTGGTGACAGGGGCCTACAATGAGCAGTTCTTC; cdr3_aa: CASSLVTGAYNEQFF
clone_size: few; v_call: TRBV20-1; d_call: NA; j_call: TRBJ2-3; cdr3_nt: TGCAGTGCTAGAGATCGACGGCAGGGGAGCACAGATACGCAGTATTTT; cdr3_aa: CSARDRRQGSTDTQYF
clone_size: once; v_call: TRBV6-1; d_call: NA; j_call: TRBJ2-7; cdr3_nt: TGTGCCAGCAGTGGGCAGACAGCTACCTACGAGCAGTACTTC; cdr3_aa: CASSGQTATYEQYF
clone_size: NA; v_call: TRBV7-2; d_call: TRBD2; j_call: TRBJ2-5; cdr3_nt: TGTGCCAGCAGCTTCATGGGACTAGCGGGATCACACCAAGAGACCCAGTACTTC; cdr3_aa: CASSFMGLAGSHQETQYF
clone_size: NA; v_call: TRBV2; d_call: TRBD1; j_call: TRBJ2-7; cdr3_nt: TGTGCCAGCAGTGGACAGGGCGCCTACGAGCAGTACTTC; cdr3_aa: CASSGQGAYEQYF
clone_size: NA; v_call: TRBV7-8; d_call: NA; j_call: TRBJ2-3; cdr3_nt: TGTGCCAGCAGCCTGGGTACAGGGATTCCCTATTCAGATACGCAGTATTTT; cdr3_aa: CASSLGTGIPYSDTQYF
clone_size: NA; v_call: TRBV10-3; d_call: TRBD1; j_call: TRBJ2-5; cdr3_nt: TGTGCCATCAGTGAGGTGACAGGGGGTCTTGAGACCCAGTACTTC; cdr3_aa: CAISEVTGGLETQYF
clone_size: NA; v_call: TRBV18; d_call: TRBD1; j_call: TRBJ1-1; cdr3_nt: TGTGCCAGCTCTGACAGGGTTAAAATGAACACTGAAGCTTCCTTT; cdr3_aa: CASSDRVKMNTEASF
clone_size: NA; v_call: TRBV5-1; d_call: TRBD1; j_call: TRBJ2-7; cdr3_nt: TGCGCCAGCAGCTCCACAGGGGGCGTAGGCGAGCAGTACTTC; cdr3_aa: CASSSTGGVGEQYF
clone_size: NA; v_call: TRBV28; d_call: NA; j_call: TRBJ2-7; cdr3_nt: TGTGCCAGCAAAAGGGACTTGCCCTACGAGCAGTACTTC; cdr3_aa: CASKRDLPYEQYF
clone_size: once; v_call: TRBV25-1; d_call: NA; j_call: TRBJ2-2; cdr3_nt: TGTGCCAGCAGTGAATGGGATAGCGGCTCATCCGGGGAGCTGTTTTTT; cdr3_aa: CASSEWDSGSSGELFF
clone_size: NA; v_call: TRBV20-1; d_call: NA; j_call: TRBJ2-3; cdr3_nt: TGCAGTGCTAGAGATGTGGGGTCAGGGGGGTATACGCAGTATTTT; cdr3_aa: CSARDVGSGGYTQYF
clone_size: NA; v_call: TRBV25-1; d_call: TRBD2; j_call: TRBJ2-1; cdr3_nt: TGTGCCAGCAGTGCCCTAGCGGGAGTTGAGGATGAGCAGTTCTTC; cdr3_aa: CASSALAGVEDEQFF
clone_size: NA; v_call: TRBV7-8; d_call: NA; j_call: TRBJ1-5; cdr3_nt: TGTGCCAGCAGCTTAGGGGTCATGGGAAGTAGCAATCAGCCCCAGCATTTT; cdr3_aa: CASSLGVMGSSNQPQHF
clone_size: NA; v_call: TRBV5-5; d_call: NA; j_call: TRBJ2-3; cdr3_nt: TGTGCCAGCAGCTTGCCAGGGGGCACAGATACGCAGTATTTT; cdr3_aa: CASSLPGGTDTQYF